This TCR beta chain appears in the sequencing data of a study of blood T cell repertoires in COVID-19. About the study: COVID-19 samples, acute and convalescent, were from the United States, Italy and Spain. PBMCs, B-cell-depleted T cells, or T cells provided the cDNA or gDNA that made up the material.

Libraries were prepared by immunoSEQ multiplex PCR; TCRdb keeps only in-frame clonotypes and omits some of them. The data contain 90,000 to 150,000 clones, approximately 81% of them seen just once; the ten biggest clones take up 3.5% to 4.5%. The ends were cut back, 3 bases at V and 5 bases at J, with 14 bases in the middle. The CDR3 spans 15 residues. Germline V gene data show CDR1 as LNHDA and CDR2 as SQIVND (reference sequence). This clonotype originated in a woman of 80 years or more with acute or convalescent COVID-19. Specimen: peripheral blood. The chain carries TRBV19 and TRBJ1-5; no reliable D call. DNA of the CDR3: TGTGCCAGTAGTATTCATCCAGCGGGCGATCAGCCCCAGCATTTT. Residues: CASSIHPAGDQPQHF.